Given below is one TCR beta chain in context. The antigen remains unidentified. V was trimmed by 3 bases and J by 1 base, leaving 13 bases between them. Germline CDR1 and CDR2: LNHDA and SQIVND (reference sequence). This CDR3 region has 16 residues. This specimen belongs to a study of radiation and T cells in renal cell carcinoma. Study-level background: Nephrectomy followed 15 Gy stereotactic body radiation by 4 weeks. Study-wide points: In blood, top tumor clones expanded by 2 weeks, shrinking by 4. No pretreatment tumor biopsies were available for baseline clonotypes.

The time point here: baseline pretreatment blood. The treatment here: 15 Gy SBRT to primary tumor, nephrectomy 4 weeks later. The assay was immunoSEQ multiplex PCR, and TCRdb's table has in-frame clones only and misses some. Among roughly 150,000 clones, 88% were seen once, and the ten largest hold around 4%. The source of this sequence is a woman in her 70s with renal cell carcinoma. V gene TRBV19 combines with J gene TRBJ1-5, with D unresolved. The sample here was blood, taken from a patient whose treatment included radiotherapy and nephrectomy. CDR3 sequence: CASSIEGRISNQPQHF. In DNA, the CDR3 is TGTGCCAGTAGTATTGAAGGGAGGATAAGCAATCAGCCCCAGCATTTT. Drawing the rest from reference TRBV19 and TRBJ1-5, the complete variable domain is DGGITQSPKYLFRKEGQNVTLSCEQNLNHDAMYWYRQDPGQGLRLIYYSQIVNDFQKGDIAEGYSVSREKKESFPLTVTSAQKNPTAFYLCASSIEGRISNQPQHFGDGTRLSIL.